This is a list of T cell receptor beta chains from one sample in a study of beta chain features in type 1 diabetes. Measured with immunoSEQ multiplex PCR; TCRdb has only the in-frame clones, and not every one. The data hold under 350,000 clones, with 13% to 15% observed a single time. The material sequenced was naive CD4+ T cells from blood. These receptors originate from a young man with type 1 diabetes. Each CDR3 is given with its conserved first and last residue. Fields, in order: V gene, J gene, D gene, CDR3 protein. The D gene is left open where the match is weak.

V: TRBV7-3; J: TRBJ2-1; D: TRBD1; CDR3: CASSQNRDRGRNEQFF
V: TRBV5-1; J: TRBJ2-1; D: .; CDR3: CASSLDTRVTYNEQFF
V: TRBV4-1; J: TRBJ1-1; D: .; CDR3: CASSSRGGDTEAFF
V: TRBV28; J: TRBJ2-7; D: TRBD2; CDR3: CASTSAGALGEQYF
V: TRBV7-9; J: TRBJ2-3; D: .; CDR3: CASSLPGRADTQYF
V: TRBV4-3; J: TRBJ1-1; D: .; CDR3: CASMKDGRMTEAFF
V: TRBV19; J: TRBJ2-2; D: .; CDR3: CATKRNTGELFF
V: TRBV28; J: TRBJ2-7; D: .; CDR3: CASSRASYEQYF
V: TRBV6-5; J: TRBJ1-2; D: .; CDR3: CASTSWEPTNYGYTF
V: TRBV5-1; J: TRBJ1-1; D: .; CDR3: CASSLVAGEYTEAFF
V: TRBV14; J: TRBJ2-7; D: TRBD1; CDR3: CASSQGRTGAYEQYF
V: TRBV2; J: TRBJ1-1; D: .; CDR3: CASSGQVEIEAFF
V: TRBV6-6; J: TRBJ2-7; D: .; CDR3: CASTPGWDEQYF
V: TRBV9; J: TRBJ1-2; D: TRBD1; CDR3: CASSVTGTGSGYTF
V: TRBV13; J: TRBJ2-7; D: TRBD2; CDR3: CASSSRLAGGEDSYEQYF
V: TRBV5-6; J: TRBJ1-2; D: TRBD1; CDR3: CASSLDRGNYGYTF
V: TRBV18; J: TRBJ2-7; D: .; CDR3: CASSPPGRRYEQYF
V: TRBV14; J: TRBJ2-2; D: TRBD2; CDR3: CASSRRLAGNTGELFF
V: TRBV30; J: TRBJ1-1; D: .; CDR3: CAWSAKGLNTEAFF
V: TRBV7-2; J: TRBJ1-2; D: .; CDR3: CASSTERTGYGYTF
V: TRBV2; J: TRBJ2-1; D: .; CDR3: CASRLEAHEQFF
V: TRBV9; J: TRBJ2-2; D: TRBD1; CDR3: CASSVGTDTGELFF
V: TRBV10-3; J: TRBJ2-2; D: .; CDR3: CAISGDTYTGELFF
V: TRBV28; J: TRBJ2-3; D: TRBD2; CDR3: CASSLAGGPRDTQYF
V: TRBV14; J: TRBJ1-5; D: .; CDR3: CASSQEAGQPQHF
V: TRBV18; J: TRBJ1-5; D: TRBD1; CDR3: CASSLLTGFGGNQPQHF
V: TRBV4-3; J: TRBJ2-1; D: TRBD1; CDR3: CASSRQGARDEQFF
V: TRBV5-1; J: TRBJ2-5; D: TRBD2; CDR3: CASSSLAGYQETQYF
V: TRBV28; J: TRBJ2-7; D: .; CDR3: CASSTAPDSPYF
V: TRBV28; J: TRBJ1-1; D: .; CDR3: CASSVNQGTEAFF
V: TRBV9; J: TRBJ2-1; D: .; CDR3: CASSVTRVPANEQFF
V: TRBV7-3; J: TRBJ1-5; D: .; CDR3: CASSLIGSYSNQPQHF
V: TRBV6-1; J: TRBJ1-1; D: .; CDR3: CASRAPVRLEAFF
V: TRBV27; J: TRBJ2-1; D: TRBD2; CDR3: CASSRFSLERGSYNEQFF
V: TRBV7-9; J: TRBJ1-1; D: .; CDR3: CATYRPGYTEAFF
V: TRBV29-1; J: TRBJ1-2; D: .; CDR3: CSVPGWQVKGYTF
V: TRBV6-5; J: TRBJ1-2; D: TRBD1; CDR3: CASRTGLGGYTF
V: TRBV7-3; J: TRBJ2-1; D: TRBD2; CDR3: CASSSFGAGALNEQFF
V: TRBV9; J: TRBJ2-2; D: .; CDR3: CASSPRTPNTGELFF
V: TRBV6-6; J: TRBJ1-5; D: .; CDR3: CASSAEGQLSNQPQHF
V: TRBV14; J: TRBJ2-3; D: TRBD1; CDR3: CASSQDRSGGGPGTDTQYF
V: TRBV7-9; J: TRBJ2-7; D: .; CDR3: CASSPAGLHFGEQYF